The following is a T cell receptor (beta chain) sequence with its context. The authors' processing: Amplification with reference gene primers provided the estimates of nucleated cell counts. The data were produced by immunoSEQ multiplex PCR, yet TCRdb's version contains in-frame clones alone and is incomplete. That table furnishes V, J and clone size, whereas the DNA furnished D and trimming. The sample yields 95,000 to 130,000 clones, around nine tenths seen once. This sample is drawn from a study of blood T cell repertoires in COVID-19. The overall study: Collection of acute and convalescent COVID-19 samples took place in the United States, Italy and Spain. In each case, the material was cDNA or gDNA derived from T cells, B-cell-depleted T cells, or PBMCs.

V dropped 3 bases and J dropped 0; count of bases not matched to a gene: 5. This CDR3 is 15 amino acids long. CDR1 and CDR2 (germline): SEHNR, FQNEAQ (reference sequence). The sequencing sample was made of peripheral blood. The TCR comes from a human donor with active COVID-19. The donor label of this sample is uncertain. This chain links TRBV7-9 with TRBJ2-7, with TRBD2 matching 7 bases. The CDR3 here is CASSLGGESSYEQYF. As DNA, the CDR3 is TGTGCCAGCAGCTTGGGAGGGGAGAGCTCCTACGAGCAGTACTTC.